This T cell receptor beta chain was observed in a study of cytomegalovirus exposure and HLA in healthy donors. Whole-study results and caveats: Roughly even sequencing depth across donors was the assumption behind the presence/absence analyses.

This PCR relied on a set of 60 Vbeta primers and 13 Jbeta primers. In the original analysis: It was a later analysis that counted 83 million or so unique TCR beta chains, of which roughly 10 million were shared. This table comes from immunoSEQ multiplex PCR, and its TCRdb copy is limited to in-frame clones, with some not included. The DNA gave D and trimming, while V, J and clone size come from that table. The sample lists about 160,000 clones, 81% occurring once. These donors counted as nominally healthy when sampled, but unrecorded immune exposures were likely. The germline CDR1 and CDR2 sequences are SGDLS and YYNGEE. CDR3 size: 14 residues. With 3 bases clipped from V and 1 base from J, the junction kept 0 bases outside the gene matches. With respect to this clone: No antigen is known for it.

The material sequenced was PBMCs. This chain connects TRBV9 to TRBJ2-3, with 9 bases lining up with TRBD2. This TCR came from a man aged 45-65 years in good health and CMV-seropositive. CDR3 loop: CASSGTSGTDTQYF. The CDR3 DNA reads TGTGCCAGCAGCGGGACTAGCGGCACAGATACGCAGTATTTT.